Below, 14 T cell receptor beta chains from the same sample are listed, as sequenced in a study of T cells in Graves' hyperthyroidism and ophthalmopathy. Amplification of TCR beta CDR3 regions used RNA as the template. With the HTBI primer set, the TCR CDR3 went through a first round of RT-PCR. In TCRdb, the multiplex PCR reads were re-called with MiXCR into one record per CDR3 protein. The data show over 250,000 distinct CDR3 sequences, with around a quarter seen just once and 25% to 30% held by the top ten. Material: blood. All receptors come from a middle-aged man with Graves' hyperthyroidism that later progressed to Graves' ophthalmopathy.

This clonotype was recorded a few times. The rearrangement links TRBV11-2 to TRBJ2-5; TRBD2 agrees at 15 bases. CDR1 is SGHAT and CDR2 is FQNNGV in the germline V gene. J was trimmed by 5 bases and V by 3 bases; bases with no gene match: 7. The CDR3 runs 17 residues. CDR3 in amino acids: CASSLNGLAGGRETQYF. The CDR3 nucleotides read TGTGCCAGCAGCTTGAACGGACTAGCGGGGGGGCGGGAGACCCAGTACTTC.

V gene TRBV11-2 combines with J gene TRBJ2-1, with TRBD2 identical over 12 bases. The CDR3 is made up of 17 amino acids. Trimming cost V 7 bases and J 2 bases; bases outside gene matches: 9. Germline V gene data show CDR1 as SGHAT and CDR2 as FQNNGV. The CDR3 nucleotides read TGTGCCAGCACTACCCGGACTAGCGGGGCGGCCTACAATGAGCAGTTCTTC. As protein: CASTTRTSGAAYNEQFF. The entire variable domain, with the rest obtained from reference TRBV11-2 and TRBJ2-1, is as follows: EAGVAQSPRYKIIEKRQSVAFWCNPISGHATLYWYQQILGQGPKLLIQFQNNGVVDDSQLPKDRFSAERLKGVDSTLKIQPAKLEDSAVYLCASTTRTSGAAYNEQFFGPGTRLTVL.

The CDR3 region is CASSLAAGSNTGELFF. CDR3 nucleotide sequence: TGCGCCAGCAGCTTGGCGGCGGGCTCGAACACCGGGGAGCTGTTTTTT. The chain carries TRBV5-1 and TRBJ2-2, with D possibly TRBD2 on 5 matching bases. The CDR3 has 16 residues. Trimming pared 0 bases from V and 0 bases from J, leaving 9 bases between. Per germline, CDR1 SGHRS and CDR2 YFSETQ.

The rearrangement uses TRBV20-1 and TRBJ2-7, with TRBD2 matching 11 bases. The J segment lost 3 bases and the V segment lost 6 bases, leaving 7 bases of the junction unmatched. Germline loops: CDR1 DFQATT, CDR2 SNEGSKA (reference sequence). The CDR3 contains 14 residues. Here the CDR3 DNA reads TGCAGTGCGTGGGGACTAGCGGACAGCTACGAGCAGTACTTC. Amino acids: CSAWGLADSYEQYF.

The chain recombines TRBV29-1 with TRBJ2-7; D is uncertain. This CDR3 comprises 12 residues. V was shortened by 7 bases and J by 4 bases, with 14 bases between the two germline ends. CDR1 is SQVTM and CDR2 is ANQGSEA in the germline V gene. DNA of the CDR3: TGCAGCGCCTCAAGCTGGGGATACGAGCAGTACTTC. This translates into CSASSWGYEQYF.

This clonotype was counted ten times or more. This sequence joins TRBV15 and TRBJ1-2; 9 bases are shared with TRBD1. Germline trimming cut 5 bases from V and 7 bases from J; bases unmatched to any gene: 14. The CDR3 consists of 16 residues. The germline V gene has CDR1 LNHNV and CDR2 YYDKDF (reference sequence). The CDR3 sequence: CATSDRGQGFSRGYTF. The CDR3 DNA is TGTGCCACCAGCGACCGGGGACAGGGTTTTTCCCGTGGCTACACCTTC.

This clonotype has at least ten counts. The chain carries TRBV29-1 and TRBJ2-2; no reliable D call. CDR3 length equals 15 residues. The V gene's germline CDR1 is SQVTM and CDR2 ANQGSEA. V lost 2 bases to trimming and J lost 0 bases, with 10 bases between them. The CDR3 loop is CSVEMVGPNTGELFF. CDR3 DNA sequence: TGCAGCGTTGAAATGGTAGGGCCGAACACCGGGGAGCTGTTTTTT.

This clonotype showed up many times. The CDR3 region is CASSSPRQGPNTGELFF. For the CDR3, the DNA is TGTGCCAGCAGCTCGCCCCGCCAGGGGCCTAACACCGGGGAGCTGTTTTTT. This chain uses TRBV7-8 with TRBJ2-2; weak D call: TRBD1 (6 bases). The germline V gene has CDR1 SGHVS and CDR2 FQNEAQ. There are 17 residues in the CDR3. V lost 4 bases and J lost 2, with 17 bases in between.

Ten or more counts support this clonotype. The chain carries TRBV20-1 and TRBJ2-7, with TRBD2 matching over 9 bases. V gave up 3 bases and J gave up 3 bases; unmatched junction bases: 6. The CDR3 loop spans 14 amino acids. Per germline, CDR1 DFQATT and CDR2 SNEGSKA (reference sequence). This CDR3 is CSASGAGGVYEQYF. DNA of the CDR3: TGCAGTGCTAGTGGGGCGGGAGGGGTCTACGAGCAGTACTTC.

On this clonotype: The junction does not match germline at one end; this may be a read error. CDR3 protein: CASMNNLNTGELLF. The CDR3 DNA follows: TGTGCCAGCATGAACAACTTGAACACCGGGGAGCTGCTTTTT. The V gene is TRBV28, the J gene TRBJ2-2; maybe TRBD2 (5 bases). The CDR3 runs 14 residues. Per the germline V gene, CDR1 is MDHEN and CDR2 is SYDVKM.

This clonotype was recorded many times. The chain has TRBV30 and TRBJ1-4; tentatively, D is TRBD1 (5 bases). The CDR3 covers 15 residues. The V end lost 0 bases, the J end lost 4 bases, and 12 bases lay between the germline ends. CDR1 and CDR2 (germline): GTSNPN, SVGIG (reference sequence). CDR3 region: CAWSVFETVNEKLFF. The CDR3 DNA sequence: TGTGCCTGGAGTGTGTTCGAGACAGTTAATGAAAAACTGTTTTTT.

The gene calls are TRBV20-1 and TRBJ1-2, with 10 nucleotides matching TRBD1. Germline V gene lookup returns CDR1 DFQATT and CDR2 SNEGSKA (reference sequence). The CDR3 is 13 amino acids. After removal of 2 bases from V and 6 bases from J, the junction contained 3 bases not matched to a gene. The CDR3 DNA follows: TGCAGTGCTAGAATGGGGACAGGGGATGGCTACACCTTC. Amino acids: CSARMGTGDGYTF.

This clonotype has only one observation. The chain recombines TRBV2 with TRBJ2-4; a weak D match, TRBD2 (5 bases). The V gene's germline CDR1 is SNHLY and CDR2 FYNNEI. Trimming pared 4 bases from V and 3 bases from J, leaving 10 bases between. This CDR3 region has 14 residues. CDR3 amino acids: CASSAAGGKNIQYF. The CDR3 DNA follows: TGTGCCAGCAGTGCGGCGGGTGGCAAAAACATTCAGTACTTC.

V gene TRBV20-1 combines with J gene TRBJ2-7, with 9 bases matching TRBD2. The germline V gene encodes CDR1 DFQATT and CDR2 SNEGSKA (reference sequence). V was clipped by 5 bases and J by 2 bases; unmatched bases: 10. The CDR3 totals 15 residues. The CDR3 DNA sequence: TGCAGTGCTTCAGAAGGACTAGCGTTTACCTACGAGCAGTACTTC. Translation: CSASEGLAFTYEQYF.